This TCR beta chain was recorded in a study of sequential checkpoint blockade in melanoma. CDR1 and CDR2 from the germline V gene are MDHEN and SYDVKM. There are 12 residues in the CDR3. V was pared by 4 bases and J by 8 bases, with 10 bases between. Produced via immunoSEQ multiplex PCR; TCRdb's table is partial and in-frame only. The profile shows under 2,500 clones, around a quarter of them singletons. Described treatment: randomized to nivolumab then ipilimumab (arm A) or the reverse (arm B). Material: tumor tissue (inferred from file names), obtained from a patient given nivolumab and ipilimumab in sequence. The clonotype comes from a human donor with melanoma. The chain couples TRBV28 to TRBJ2-3; possible D gene TRBD1, 6 bases. The CDR3 bases are TGTGCCAGCAGTTATACAGGGTCTACGCAGTATTTT. It is translated as CASSYTGSTQYF. Variable domain in full (rest from reference TRBV28 and TRBJ2-3): DVKVTQSSRYLVKRTGEKVFLECVQDMDHENMFWYRQDPGLGLRLIYFSYDVKMKEKGDIPEGYSVSREKKERFSLILESASTNQTSMYLCASSYTGSTQYFGPGTRLTVL.